The T cell receptor beta chain under discussion was sequenced for a study of T cell responses to AZD1222 COVID-19 vaccine. Assay used: immunoSEQ multiplex PCR; TCRdb lists only in-frame clones, some missing. The sample gives about 120,000 clones, approximately 85% of which show up once; about 1.6% is in the top ten. CDR3 length: 11 amino acids. Germline V gene sequence: CDR1 SGHNT, CDR2 YYREEE (reference sequence). The V and J ends lost 5 bases and 4 bases respectively, with 7 bases between them. This specimen consisted of peripheral blood, obtained on day 0 of AZD1222 vaccination. The sequence came from an adult in good health. The genes are TRBV5-4 and TRBJ2-7, with TRBD1 as a possible D gene (6 bases). CDR3 bases: TGTGCCAGCAGACAGGGATACGAGCAGTACTTC. It codes for CASRQGYEQYF.